The source of this T cell receptor (beta chain) is a study of cytomegalovirus exposure and HLA in healthy donors. This clone turned up a few times. Its antigen is not known. Overall study findings and caveats: Specificity of three CMV-associated chains for CMV antigens was verified in vitro. Common viral pathogens seemed, in a later analysis, to connect with several of the most significant clusters. Using the classifier, cytomegalovirus status was reportedly diagnosed with high specificity and sensitivity.

60 Vbeta and 13 Jbeta primers were used in PCR. Measured with immunoSEQ multiplex PCR; TCRdb has only the in-frame clones, and not every one. The data contain about 160,000 clones, about four fifths of them singletons. Trimming cost V 5 bases and J 0 bases; bases outside gene matches: 7. The CDR3 consists of 16 residues. Germline CDR1 is MDHEN and CDR2 is SYDVKM. The sequenced sample consisted of PBMCs. The TCR was taken from a male donor in good health and CMV-seronegative. This chain links TRBV28 with TRBJ1-5, with 7 bases identical to TRBD1. CDR3 residues: CASSALGQYSNQPQHF. CDR3 in DNA: TGTGCCAGCAGTGCCTTGGGACAGTATAGCAATCAGCCCCAGCATTTT.